These T cell receptor beta chains were read from a single sample in a study of blood T cell repertoires in COVID-19. Some clones are missing from TCRdb's copy, which holds only in-frame ones; the method was immunoSEQ multiplex PCR. The data hold about 120,000 clones, with approximately 83% observed a single time. The sample was peripheral blood. Every receptor here comes from a woman aged 70-85 years with acute or convalescent COVID-19. Each CDR3 is given with its conserved first and last residue. Fields, in order: D gene, J gene, clone size, V gene, CDR3 protein, CDR3 DNA. A D gene is named only where the DNA matches it firmly. Clone size is stated in some rows and not others, as once, few, many or a class when expanded.

d_gene: TRBD1; j_gene: TRBJ2-1; abundance: -; v_gene: TRBV10-3; CDR3aa: CAIRDRVLINEQFF; CDR3nt: TGTGCCATCAGAGACAGGGTTTTGATCAATGAGCAGTTCTTC
d_gene: TRBD1; j_gene: TRBJ1-6; abundance: -; v_gene: TRBV11-2; CDR3aa: CASSLIVRQGFDNSPLHF; CDR3nt: TGTGCCAGCAGCCTAATAGTAAGACAGGGTTTCGATAATTCACCCCTCCACTTT
d_gene: -; j_gene: TRBJ1-1; abundance: -; v_gene: TRBV25-1; CDR3aa: CASSELVAGMNTEAFF; CDR3nt: TGTGCCAGCAGTGAATTAGTAGCAGGGATGAACACTGAAGCTTTCTTT
d_gene: -; j_gene: TRBJ1-6; abundance: -; v_gene: TRBV7-2; CDR3aa: CASSPTDRWTSSYNSPLHF; CDR3nt: TGTGCCAGCAGCCCTACCGACAGGTGGACTAGCTCCTATAATTCACCCCTCCACTTT
d_gene: TRBD2; j_gene: TRBJ2-3; abundance: -; v_gene: TRBV10-3; CDR3aa: CAISASGGGTDTQYF; CDR3nt: TGTGCCATCAGTGCAAGCGGGGGAGGCACAGATACGCAGTATTTT
d_gene: -; j_gene: TRBJ2-7; abundance: -; v_gene: TRBV4-2; CDR3aa: CASSQDQQGYEQYF; CDR3nt: TGTGCCAGCAGCCAAGACCAACAGGGTTACGAGCAGTACTTC
d_gene: TRBD2; j_gene: TRBJ2-2; abundance: -; v_gene: TRBV7-2; CDR3aa: CASRAGGPNTGELFF; CDR3nt: TGTGCCAGCCGTGCGGGGGGGCCGAACACCGGGGAGCTGTTTTTT
d_gene: TRBD1; j_gene: TRBJ1-2; abundance: -; v_gene: TRBV14; CDR3aa: CASRRTGGYTF; CDR3nt: TGTGCCAGCAGGCGGACAGGAGGCTACACCTTC
d_gene: -; j_gene: TRBJ2-3; abundance: -; v_gene: TRBV11-1; CDR3aa: CASSLSDRRTDTQYF; CDR3nt: TGTGCCAGCAGCTTAAGCGACAGACGCACAGATACGCAGTATTTT
d_gene: -; j_gene: TRBJ2-6; abundance: -; v_gene: TRBV7-9; CDR3aa: CASSGVLGANVLTF; CDR3nt: TGTGCCAGTTCGGGGGTTTTGGGGGCCAACGTCCTGACTTTC
d_gene: -; j_gene: TRBJ1-5; abundance: -; v_gene: TRBV27; CDR3aa: CASSQNRGGQPQHF; CDR3nt: TGTGCCAGCAGCCAAAATAGAGGGGGTCAGCCCCAGCATTTT
d_gene: TRBD2; j_gene: TRBJ2-3; abundance: -; v_gene: TRBV2; CDR3aa: CASSEAPSGAATQYF; CDR3nt: TGTGCCAGCAGTGAAGCGCCCAGCGGGGCAGCTACGCAGTATTTT
d_gene: TRBD1; j_gene: TRBJ2-1; abundance: -; v_gene: TRBV11-3; CDR3aa: CASSGRTGRSEQFF; CDR3nt: TGTGCCAGCAGCGGACGGACAGGGCGGAGTGAGCAGTTCTTC
d_gene: TRBD2; j_gene: TRBJ2-5; abundance: -; v_gene: TRBV19; CDR3aa: CASAVGGKGETQYF; CDR3nt: TGTGCCAGTGCCGTCGGGGGGAAGGGAGAGACCCAGTACTTC
d_gene: -; j_gene: TRBJ1-5; abundance: -; v_gene: TRBV19; CDR3aa: CASSIDLVPAGSNQPQHF; CDR3nt: TGTGCCAGTAGTATAGATTTAGTGCCAGCAGGGAGCAATCAGCCCCAGCATTTT
d_gene: -; j_gene: TRBJ2-7; abundance: -; v_gene: TRBV20-1; CDR3aa: CSAIQGYEQYF; CDR3nt: TGCAGTGCTATACAGGGCTACGAGCAGTACTTC
d_gene: TRBD1; j_gene: TRBJ1-3; abundance: -; v_gene: TRBV5-1; CDR3aa: CASSEQGALGGNTIYF; CDR3nt: TGCGCCAGCAGCGAACAGGGGGCGCTAGGTGGAAACACCATATATTTT
d_gene: -; j_gene: TRBJ1-2; abundance: once; v_gene: TRBV28; CDR3aa: CASSRERLSGYTF; CDR3nt: TGTGCCAGCTCCAGGGAACGCTTGTCAGGCTACACCTTC
d_gene: -; j_gene: TRBJ2-3; abundance: -; v_gene: TRBV14; CDR3aa: CASSQDGTYFTDTQYF; CDR3nt: TGTGCCAGCAGCCAAGATGGGACTTACTTCACAGATACGCAGTATTTT
d_gene: -; j_gene: TRBJ2-3; abundance: -; v_gene: TRBV18; CDR3aa: CASSPSGYPSTDTQYF; CDR3nt: TGTGCCAGCTCACCATCGGGATACCCGAGCACAGATACGCAGTATTTT
d_gene: TRBD2; j_gene: TRBJ2-1; abundance: -; v_gene: TRBV4-3; CDR3aa: CASSQDIAGGRGEQFF; CDR3nt: TGCGCCAGCAGCCAAGATATTGCGGGGGGGCGCGGTGAGCAGTTCTTC
d_gene: -; j_gene: TRBJ1-1; abundance: -; v_gene: TRBV24-1; CDR3aa: CATSESGAEAFF; CDR3nt: TGTGCCACCAGTGAGTCAGGGGCTGAAGCTTTCTTT
d_gene: -; j_gene: TRBJ1-1; abundance: once; v_gene: TRBV6-6; CDR3aa: CASSSQANTEAFF; CDR3nt: TGTGCCAGCAGTTCACAGGCGAACACTGAAGCTTTCTTT
d_gene: TRBD2; j_gene: TRBJ2-3; abundance: -; v_gene: TRBV5-4; CDR3aa: CASSGRTSVTDTQYF; CDR3nt: TGTGCCAGCAGCGGGCGGACTAGCGTTACAGATACGCAGTATTTT
d_gene: -; j_gene: TRBJ1-2; abundance: -; v_gene: TRBV7-2; CDR3aa: CASSSTYGYTF; CDR3nt: TGTGCCAGCAGCTCCACTTATGGCTACACCTTC
d_gene: -; j_gene: TRBJ2-5; abundance: -; v_gene: TRBV11-3; CDR3aa: CASNNYVRGQETQYF; CDR3nt: TGTGCCAGCAACAACTACGTCAGGGGTCAAGAGACCCAGTACTTC
d_gene: TRBD1; j_gene: TRBJ2-7; abundance: -; v_gene: TRBV27; CDR3aa: CASSIGTGLSSYEQYF; CDR3nt: TGTGCCAGCAGTATAGGGACAGGCCTTAGCTCCTACGAGCAGTACTTC
d_gene: -; j_gene: TRBJ2-5; abundance: -; v_gene: TRBV5-5; CDR3aa: CASSLLLGSLTGETQYF; CDR3nt: TGTGCCAGCAGCTTGTTGCTCGGCAGCCTCACAGGGGAGACCCAGTACTTC
d_gene: TRBD2; j_gene: TRBJ2-2; abundance: -; v_gene: TRBV4-3; CDR3aa: CASSQAPRGDTGELFF; CDR3nt: TGCGCCAGCAGCCAAGCCCCGCGGGGGGACACCGGGGAGCTGTTTTTT
d_gene: -; j_gene: TRBJ2-1; abundance: -; v_gene: TRBV11-3; CDR3aa: CASSLGYRDTYNEQFF; CDR3nt: TGTGCCAGCAGCTTAGGCTACCGGGACACTTACAATGAGCAGTTCTTC
d_gene: -; j_gene: TRBJ2-3; abundance: -; v_gene: TRBV5-1; CDR3aa: CASSMRGGGTDTQYF; CDR3nt: TGCGCCAGCAGCATGAGAGGCGGGGGCACAGATACGCAGTATTTT
d_gene: -; j_gene: TRBJ1-5; abundance: -; v_gene: TRBV21-1; CDR3aa: CASSSMGGDSNQPQHF; CDR3nt: TGTGCCAGCAGCTCTATGGGCGGGGATAGCAATCAGCCCCAGCATTTT
d_gene: TRBD1; j_gene: TRBJ2-1; abundance: -; v_gene: TRBV5-6; CDR3aa: CASSFDRAYNEQFF; CDR3nt: TGTGCCAGCAGCTTCGACAGGGCCTACAATGAGCAGTTCTTC
d_gene: TRBD1; j_gene: TRBJ2-7; abundance: -; v_gene: TRBV6-5; CDR3aa: CASSYGTGDHEQYF; CDR3nt: TGTGCCAGCAGTTACGGGACAGGGGACCACGAGCAGTACTTC
d_gene: TRBD1; j_gene: TRBJ1-6; abundance: -; v_gene: TRBV3-1/TRBV3-2; CDR3aa: CASSPSGQGAPLHF; CDR3nt: TGTGCCAGCAGCCCGAGCGGACAGGGGGCACCCCTCCACTTT
d_gene: -; j_gene: TRBJ2-3; abundance: -; v_gene: TRBV19; CDR3aa: CASRRVARASTDTQYF; CDR3nt: TGTGCCAGTAGGAGGGTAGCCCGTGCTAGCACAGATACGCAGTATTTT
d_gene: -; j_gene: TRBJ1-2; abundance: few; v_gene: TRBV29-1; CDR3aa: CSVEERGGYGYTF; CDR3nt: TGCAGCGTTGAAGAGAGGGGAGGCTATGGCTACACCTTC
d_gene: TRBD2; j_gene: TRBJ2-1; abundance: few; v_gene: TRBV9; CDR3aa: CASSERRTGGYNEQFF; CDR3nt: TGTGCCAGCAGCGAAAGACGAACGGGGGGCTACAATGAGCAGTTCTTC
d_gene: -; j_gene: TRBJ1-2; abundance: -; v_gene: TRBV6-5; CDR3aa: CASSSYDSGHHGYTF; CDR3nt: TGTGCCAGCAGTTCCTATGACTCAGGGCATCACGGCTACACCTTC
d_gene: TRBD1; j_gene: TRBJ1-2; abundance: few; v_gene: TRBV5-4; CDR3aa: CASRRQGSRYGYTF; CDR3nt: TGTGCCAGCAGAAGACAGGGGTCGAGGTATGGCTACACCTTC
d_gene: -; j_gene: TRBJ2-5; abundance: -; v_gene: TRBV30; CDR3aa: CAWKIPGRETQYF; CDR3nt: TGTGCCTGGAAGATTCCAGGAAGAGAGACCCAGTACTTC
d_gene: TRBD1; j_gene: TRBJ2-5; abundance: -; v_gene: TRBV5-4; CDR3aa: CASSSPGQLQETQYF; CDR3nt: TGTGCCAGCAGCTCCCCGGGACAGCTACAAGAGACCCAGTACTTC
d_gene: -; j_gene: TRBJ1-5; abundance: -; v_gene: TRBV5-6; CDR3aa: CASSLGQYSNQPQHF; CDR3nt: TGTGCCAGCAGCTTGGGACAGTATAGCAATCAGCCCCAGCATTTT
d_gene: TRBD2; j_gene: TRBJ2-5; abundance: -; v_gene: TRBV7-2; CDR3aa: CASSLRRGAPVETQYF; CDR3nt: TGTGCCAGCAGCTTACGGCGGGGGGCGCCGGTAGAGACCCAGTACTTC
d_gene: TRBD1; j_gene: TRBJ1-1; abundance: -; v_gene: TRBV18; CDR3aa: CASSPNRGSTEAFF; CDR3nt: TGTGCCAGCTCACCAAACAGGGGGTCGACTGAAGCTTTCTTT
d_gene: -; j_gene: TRBJ2-1; abundance: -; v_gene: TRBV11-3; CDR3aa: CASSRGLNEQFF; CDR3nt: TGTGCCAGCAGCAGGGGACTCAATGAGCAGTTCTTC
d_gene: TRBD1; j_gene: TRBJ2-6; abundance: -; v_gene: TRBV18; CDR3aa: CASSRQGSSGANVLTF; CDR3nt: TGTGCCAGCTCACGACAGGGAAGCTCTGGGGCCAACGTCCTGACTTTC
d_gene: -; j_gene: TRBJ1-5; abundance: -; v_gene: TRBV24-1; CDR3aa: CATSEGSNQPQHF; CDR3nt: TGTGCCACCAGTGAGGGCAGCAATCAGCCCCAGCATTTT
d_gene: -; j_gene: TRBJ1-2; abundance: -; v_gene: TRBV20-1; CDR3aa: CSAVWLYGYTF; CDR3nt: TGCAGTGCAGTTTGGCTTTATGGCTACACCTTC
d_gene: TRBD1; j_gene: TRBJ2-5; abundance: -; v_gene: TRBV3-1/TRBV3-2; CDR3aa: CASSQGRTGVETQYF; CDR3nt: TGTGCCAGCAGCCAGGGGAGGACAGGGGTTGAGACCCAGTACTTC
d_gene: -; j_gene: TRBJ1-2; abundance: -; v_gene: TRBV7-2; CDR3aa: CASTQERHYGYTF; CDR3nt: TGTGCCAGCACCCAGGAACGACACTATGGCTACACCTTC